This entry features one T cell receptor (beta chain) sequence. No antigen is known for it. This may be a read error, as it is one base from a much larger clone. CDR1 is MNHEY, CDR2 SVGAGI, per germline. The CDR3 runs to 16 residues. Trimming removed 2 bases at V and 2 bases at J, with 13 bases between. Every subset's genomic DNA went evenly onto several immunoSEQ plates. Clones were read by immunoSEQ multiplex PCR, and TCRdb kept only the in-frame ones, dropping some. The repertoire holds about 480,000 clones, about 75% seen once, with approximately 12% in the top ten. This specimen comes from a study of shared clonotypes between healthy human individuals. Study-level background: With ages of 18 to 49, the donors were a couple of women and three men. Study-wide points: Few donors restricted represented genetic and exposure-history diversity.

The chain has TRBV6-5 and TRBJ1-3; a weak D match, TRBD1 (5 bases). Sequencing was done on a sample of PBMCs. The clonotype comes from a woman aged 40 to 49 in good health. Some clones in this sample may be carry-over from other donors' samples. CDR3 protein: CASSYGAGSPGNTIYF. The CDR3 DNA reads TGTGCCAGCAGTTACGGGGCAGGGAGCCCTGGAAACACCATATATTTT.